Presented here are 25 T cell receptor beta chains from one specimen sequenced in a study of blood T cell repertoires in COVID-19. The assay was immunoSEQ multiplex PCR, and TCRdb's table has in-frame clones only and misses some. The sample carries approximately 170,000 clones, 83% recorded once. The sequenced material came from peripheral blood. Source of these receptors: an elderly woman with acute or convalescent COVID-19.

The rearrangement links TRBV2 to TRBJ2-5, with a weak D call TRBD2 (6 bases). The length of the CDR3 is 14 residues. Germline values: CDR1 SNHLY, CDR2 FYNNEI. The germline V and J ends were trimmed by 6 bases and 5 bases, with 16 bases remaining between them. CDR3 bases: TGTGCCAGCAGAGGACCGGTTGGGAGGGAGACCCAGTACTTC. It encodes CASRGPVGRETQYF.

The V and J genes are TRBV19 and TRBJ1-1, with a weak D call TRBD1 (6 bases). V was pared by 9 bases and J by 3 bases, with 14 bases between. Germline loops: CDR1 LNHDA, CDR2 SQIVND (reference sequence). The CDR3 contains 13 residues. The CDR3 nucleotides read TGTGCCAGCCGGGGAGGGGGGTACACTGAAGCTTTCTTT. This encodes CASRGGGYTEAFF. The complete variable domain, with remaining parts taken from reference TRBV19 and TRBJ1-1, reads DGGITQSPKYLFRKEGQNVTLSCEQNLNHDAMYWYRQDPGQGLRLIYYSQIVNDFQKGDIAEGYSVSREKKESFPLTVTSAQKNPTAFYLCASRGGGYTEAFFGQGTRLTVV.

The V gene is TRBV28, the J gene TRBJ1-1, with D tentatively TRBD1 (5 bases). Trimming took off 8 bases at V and 3 bases at J, with 7 bases between the two ends. CDR1 is MDHEN and CDR2 is SYDVKM in the germline V gene. This CDR3 has 11 residues. The CDR3 DNA reads TGTGCCAGCCGGGGGGACACTGAAGCTTTCTTT. This translates into CASRGDTEAFF.

This rearrangement joins TRBV4-1 to TRBJ1-5; 8 bases line up with TRBD1. This CDR3 has 15 amino acids. CDR1 is MGHRA, CDR2 YSYEKL, per germline. Losses at the gene ends were 2 bases for V and 3 bases for J; bases not matched to a gene: 3. CDR3 DNA: TGCGCCAGCAGCCAACGACAGGGGTTCAATCAGCCCCAGCATTTT. It translates to CASSQRQGFNQPQHF.

This chain uses TRBV15 with TRBJ2-1, with TRBD2 matching 9 bases. CDR1 and CDR2 (germline): LNHNV, YYDKDF (reference sequence). The CDR3 runs to 17 residues. J gave up 5 bases and V 0 bases, and 8 bases lay outside the gene matches. The CDR3 DNA reads TGTGCCACCAGCAGAGATCGGGGGCGGGAGGGCCACAATGAGCAGTTCTTC. It yields the protein CATSRDRGREGHNEQFF.

The chain is built from TRBV5-1 and TRBJ1-1; D is perhaps TRBD1 (5 bases). This CDR3 contains 15 residues. The V gene's germline CDR1 is SGHRS and CDR2 YFSETQ. The V and J ends lost 0 bases and 5 bases respectively, with 14 bases between them. For the CDR3, the DNA is TGCGCCAGCAGCTTGGAGGCAGGGAGGAGGACTGAAGCTTTCTTT. Translated, it gives CASSLEAGRRTEAFF.

The CDR3 loop is CASSRTGAFPTDTQYF. CDR3 sequence (DNA): TGCGCCAGCAGCCGGACAGGGGCCTTCCCCACAGATACGCAGTATTTT. The V and J genes are TRBV5-1 and TRBJ2-3; TRBD1 matches 9 bases. The CDR3 has 16 amino acids. The germline V gene encodes CDR1 SGHRS and CDR2 YFSETQ. V shed 4 bases and J 2 bases; nucleotides not matched to a gene: 8.

The chain couples TRBV3-1 (or the pseudogene TRBV3-2) to TRBJ1-6; tentatively, D is TRBD1 (5 bases). The V gene lost 2 bases and the J gene lost 3 bases, with 5 bases spanning the gap. The CDR3 extends over 14 amino acids. Germline V lookup: CDR1 LGHDT, CDR2 YNNKEL (reference sequence). This CDR3 reads CASSQQGYNSPLHF. The CDR3 region has the DNA TGTGCCAGCAGCCAACAGGGCTATAATTCACCCCTCCACTTT.

The V call is TRBV30, the J call TRBJ1-5, with D hard to call. Germline CDR1 is GTSNPN and CDR2 is SVGIG (reference sequence). The CDR3 runs to 14 residues. The V end was cut by 0 bases, the J end by 3 bases, with 9 bases between. The CDR3 region has the DNA TGTGCCTGGAGTGTAGCCCTCCCCAATCAGCCCCAGCATTTT. This translates into CAWSVALPNQPQHF.

J is TRBJ2-1 and V is TRBV5-1; weak D call: TRBD2 (5 bases). V lost 0 bases and J lost 0, with 7 bases in between. Germline V gene data show CDR1 as SGHRS and CDR2 as YFSETQ. This CDR3 has 15 amino acids. In DNA, the CDR3 is TGCGCCAGCAGCTTGGACGGGAACTCCTACAATGAGCAGTTCTTC. Its protein product is CASSLDGNSYNEQFF.

The chain carries TRBV19 and TRBJ2-4; 9 bases align to TRBD1. The trim removed 6 bases at V and 6 bases at J, leaving 6 bases unmatched. Germline CDR1 and CDR2: LNHDA and SQIVND (reference sequence). CDR3 size: 14 residues. The CDR3 loop reads CASSEQGAGNIQYF. The CDR3 bases are TGTGCCAGTAGCGAACAGGGGGCGGGAAACATTCAGTACTTC.

The rearrangement links TRBV6-2 or TRBV6-3 to TRBJ2-2; perhaps TRBD1 as D (5 bases). The CDR3 totals 14 residues. CDR1 is MNHEY, CDR2 SVGEGT, per germline. V was cut by 2 bases and J by 7 bases, with 11 bases left in between. The CDR3 loop is CASSYRVQDGELFF. Written as DNA, the CDR3 is TGTGCCAGCAGTTACAGGGTACAGGACGGGGAGCTGTTTTTT.

This chain links TRBV5-6 with TRBJ2-1; D is possibly TRBD2 (6 bases). Germline CDR1 reads SGHDT; CDR2 reads YYEEEE. The CDR3 runs to 17 residues. Trimming shortened V by 3 bases and J by 0 bases, and 16 bases separated the two germline ends. The CDR3 DNA sequence: TGTGCCAGCAGCTCGAGCCGGGGACTCCACTCCTACAATGAGCAGTTCTTC. Its protein is CASSSSRGLHSYNEQFF.

The chain links TRBV29-1 to TRBJ1-4, with D possibly being TRBD1 (6 bases). This CDR3 has 13 amino acids. The V gene lost 7 bases and the J gene lost 7 bases, with 16 bases spanning the gap. Germline loops: CDR1 SQVTM, CDR2 ANQGSEA. In nucleotides, the CDR3 is TGCAGCGCTGGTGGAGGGGGGGGTGAAAAACTGTTTTTT. It codes for CSAGGGGGEKLFF.

This chain links TRBV28 with TRBJ2-7, with D perhaps matching TRBD1 (6 bases). Germline V lookup: CDR1 MDHEN, CDR2 SYDVKM. CDR3 length equals 13 residues. V was shortened by 7 bases and J by 1 base, with 11 bases between the two germline ends. CDR3 protein: CASIQGPSYEQYF. In DNA form, the CDR3 reads TGTGCCAGCATTCAGGGGCCGTCCTACGAGCAGTACTTC.

The chain combines TRBV2 with TRBJ1-5, with D perhaps matching TRBD1 (5 bases). The CDR3 consists of 14 residues. Germline CDR1 reads SNHLY; CDR2 reads FYNNEI. V lost 6 bases and J 3 bases, leaving 12 bases between the germline ends. The CDR3 DNA is TGTGCCAGCAGATTCGGGGGACTCAATCAGCCCCAGCATTTT. The encoded protein is CASRFGGLNQPQHF.

The J gene is TRBJ2-5, the V gene TRBV27; 8 bases are a match to TRBD2. The V gene end was trimmed by 6 bases and the J gene end by 4 bases; junction bases not matched to a gene: 10. CDR1 MNHEY and CDR2 SMNVEV come from the germline V gene (reference sequence). The CDR3 contains 15 residues. For the CDR3, the DNA is TGTGCCAGCAGCCGGGAGGGCGGGGGAGTAGAGACCCAGTACTTC. Amino acids: CASSREGGGVETQYF.

The genes are TRBV27 and TRBJ1-4; the match to TRBD1 covers 7 bases. V was clipped by 8 bases and J by 0 bases; unmatched bases: 9. The germline V gene encodes CDR1 MNHEY and CDR2 SMNVEV (reference sequence). The CDR3 has 16 amino acids. The CDR3 region is CASFPGQGATNEKLFF. The DNA for the CDR3 is TGTGCCAGCTTCCCAGGCCAGGGGGCAACTAATGAAAAACTGTTTTTT. Full variable domain (outside the CDR3, taken from reference TRBV27 and TRBJ1-4): EAQVTQNPRYLITVTGKKLTVTCSQNMNHEYMSWYRQDPGLGLRQIYYSMNVEVTDKGDVPEGYKVSRKEKRNFPLILESPSPNQTSLYFCASFPGQGATNEKLFFGSGTQLSVL.

The CDR3 DNA sequence: TGTGCCAGCAGCATCAGGGGGCCTGGCAATCAGCCCCAGCATTTT. Its translation is CASSIRGPGNQPQHF. This chain joins TRBV5-6 and TRBJ1-5, with TRBD1 matching over 8 bases. Germline values: CDR1 SGHDT, CDR2 YYEEEE. The V and J ends lost 4 bases and 2 bases, in that order; junction bases with no gene match: 5. CDR3 length: 15 residues.

The chain combines TRBV3-1 (or the pseudogene TRBV3-2) with TRBJ2-7; 10 bases line up with TRBD2. The V gene end was trimmed by 4 bases and the J gene end by 2 bases; junction bases not matched to a gene: 2. The CDR3 runs 14 residues. Germline V gene sequence: CDR1 LGHDT, CDR2 YNNKEL (reference sequence). The CDR3, as DNA: TGTGCCAGCAGCCGGACTAGCGGCGCCTACGAGCAGTACTTC. Translated: CASSRTSGAYEQYF.

Details on this clone: Distinct nucleotide sequences in the sample also encode this CDR3. The gene calls are TRBV3-1 (or the pseudogene TRBV3-2) and TRBJ2-6; D is perhaps TRBD2 (5 bases). Deletions cut 1 base from V and 0 bases from J, with 7 bases between. Germline lookup yields CDR1 LGHDT and CDR2 YNNKEL (reference sequence). There are 16 residues in the CDR3. The CDR3 spells CASSQVGSSGANVLTF. The CDR3 nucleotides are TGTGCCAGCAGCCAAGTGGGGAGCTCTGGGGCCAACGTCCTGACTTTC.

The chain recombines TRBV7-9 with TRBJ2-3; 14 nucleotides align to TRBD2. J gave up 6 bases and V 4 bases, and 6 bases lay outside the gene matches. The length of the CDR3 is 16 residues. CDR1 is SEHNR, CDR2 FQNEAQ, per germline (reference sequence). As DNA, the CDR3 is TGTGCCAGCAGCTCTCGGACTAGCGGGAGGTCTGATACGCAGTATTTT. It encodes CASSSRTSGRSDTQYF.

This clone appeared once. This sequence joins TRBV2 and TRBJ2-1; a possible D gene is TRBD1 (6 bases). From germline, CDR1 is SNHLY and CDR2 FYNNEI. This CDR3 has 14 residues. V lost 5 bases and J 2 bases, leaving 10 bases between the germline ends. The CDR3 here is CASSLTGPYNEQFF. CDR3 in DNA: TGTGCCAGCAGTTTGACAGGACCCTACAATGAGCAGTTCTTC.

The chain uses TRBV27 and TRBJ1-6; D perhaps matches TRBD1 (5 bases). CDR1 MNHEY and CDR2 SMNVEV come from the germline V gene (reference sequence). Trimming removed 5 bases at V and 8 bases at J, with 16 bases between. The CDR3 contains 15 residues. DNA for the CDR3: TGTGCCAGCAGTAACCAGTGGGGGGGGGATTCACCCCTCCACTTT. Translated, it gives CASSNQWGGDSPLHF.

The chain links TRBV2 to TRBJ1-5; tentatively, D is TRBD1 (5 bases). The CDR3 loop spans 14 amino acids. The ends were cut back, 7 bases at V and 5 bases at J, with 15 bases in the middle. Looked up from germline, CDR1 is SNHLY and CDR2 is FYNNEI. CDR3: CASTSEWGDQPQHF. The DNA for the CDR3 is TGTGCCAGCACCTCGGAGTGGGGGGATCAGCCCCAGCATTTT.